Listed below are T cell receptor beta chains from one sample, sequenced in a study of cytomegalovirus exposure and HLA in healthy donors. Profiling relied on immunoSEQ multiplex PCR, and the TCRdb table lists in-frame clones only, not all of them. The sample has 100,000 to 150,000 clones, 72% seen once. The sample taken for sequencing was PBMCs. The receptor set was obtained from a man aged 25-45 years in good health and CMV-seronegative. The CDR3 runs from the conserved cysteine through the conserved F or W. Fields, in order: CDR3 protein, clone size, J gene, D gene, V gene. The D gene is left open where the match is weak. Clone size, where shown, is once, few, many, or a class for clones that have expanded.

CASSQDEGQVNSGNTIYF	NA	TRBJ1-3	TRBD1	TRBV14
CASSPGAGGEETQYF	NA	TRBJ2-5	TRBD1	TRBV18
CSVGPGGLGEKLFF	NA	TRBJ1-4	NA	TRBV29-1
CASFSGGWGEQFF	NA	TRBJ2-1	TRBD1	TRBV18
CASSFPISGNTIYF	NA	TRBJ1-3	NA	TRBV7-9
CASSLVAGYTYNEQFF	NA	TRBJ2-1	NA	TRBV5-1
CASSPGAVTKETQYF	NA	TRBJ2-5	NA	TRBV5-1
CASSELEERGEAYEQYF	NA	NA	TRBD2	TRBV10-2
CAWSVLGSPLHF	NA	TRBJ1-6	NA	TRBV30
CSSSFRLAGAEYTQYF	NA	TRBJ2-3	TRBD2	TRBV7-9
CASSEFAGGSYNSPLHF	NA	TRBJ1-6	TRBD1	TRBV25-1
CASSSQGMGEKLFF	NA	TRBJ1-4	NA	TRBV5-6
CASTPEVFPGANVLTF	few	TRBJ2-6	NA	TRBV19
CASSLGGLAGGEQFF	NA	TRBJ2-1	TRBD2	TRBV11-2
CASSKSRTDDYGYTF	once	TRBJ1-2	NA	TRBV19
CASSFAGTNSPLHF	NA	TRBJ1-6	NA	TRBV7-2
CASTLEGGQGDLGYTF	NA	TRBJ1-2	TRBD1	TRBV5-6
CASSPGLAGSYEQYF	NA	TRBJ2-7	TRBD2	TRBV11-2
CASSPDRLEQYF	NA	TRBJ2-7	TRBD1	TRBV18
CASTPRTVNTEAFF	NA	TRBJ1-1	NA	TRBV28